The 22 T cell receptor beta chains in this list originate from one sample, sequenced in a study of radiotherapy plus CTLA-4 blockade in lung cancer. Sequenced by immunoSEQ multiplex PCR; TCRdb stores in-frame clones only, minus some. The sample has about 67,000 clones; 65% to 85% are singletons. This sample comprised peripheral blood, obtained from a patient treated with radiotherapy plus ipilimumab. Receptors originate from a human donor with non-small cell lung cancer whose response to radiotherapy plus ipilimumab could not be evaluated. Some clones in this sample may be carry-over from other donors' samples.

V is TRBV9 and J is TRBJ2-1, with a possible D match to TRBD2 (6 bases). CDR1 and CDR2 from the germline V gene are SGDLS and YYNGEE. V was cut by 0 bases and J by 4 bases, with 17 bases left in between. This CDR3 comprises 17 residues. For the CDR3, the DNA is TGTGCCAGCAGCGTAGGGCTGGTGGGAGGTGGGTACAATGAGCAGTTCTTC. Protein product: CASSVGLVGGGYNEQFF.

This clone is deemed medium-sized (0.01 to 0.1%). Other DNA sequences of this sample code for an identical CDR3. This chain links TRBV29-1 with TRBJ1-1; the match to TRBD1 covers 9 bases. CDR3 size: 15 residues. CDR1 and CDR2 from the germline V gene are SQVTM and ANQGSEA. Unmatched junction bases numbered 7, after V lost 4 bases and J lost 1 base. The CDR3 DNA reads TGCAGCGTTGTCAACAGGGGGCTTTCGAACACTGAAGCTTTCTTT. Its translation is CSVVNRGLSNTEAFF. Supplemented by reference TRBV29-1 and TRBJ1-1, the full variable domain reads SAVISQKPSRDICQRGTSLTIQCQVDSQVTMMFWYRQQPGQSLTLIATANQGSEATYESGFVIDKFPISRPNLTFSTLTVSNMSPEDSSIYLCSVVNRGLSNTEAFFGQGTRLTVV.

The gene calls are TRBV11-3 and TRBJ2-1; the match to TRBD2 covers 7 bases. The CDR3 is 12 residues long. V was clipped by 5 bases and J by 10 bases; unmatched bases: 5. Germline V gene sequence: CDR1 SGHNT, CDR2 YENEEA. For the CDR3, the DNA is TGTGCCAGCAGCCGGGAGGTGGAGGAGCAGTTCTTC. It yields the protein CASSREVEEQFF.

The V gene is TRBV6-1, the J gene TRBJ1-5; possibly TRBD1 for D (6 bases). The CDR3 is made up of 13 amino acids. V shed 6 bases and J shed 4 bases, with 10 bases lying between them. Germline loops: CDR1 MNHNS, CDR2 SASEGT. CDR3 loop: CASSGTLNQPQHF. Written as DNA, the CDR3 is TGTGCCAGCAGCGGGACACTTAATCAGCCCCAGCATTTT.

The gene calls are TRBV14 and TRBJ1-1, with D hard to call. Trimming took off 1 base at V and 4 bases at J, with 7 bases between the two ends. The germline V gene has CDR1 SGHDN and CDR2 FVKESK. This CDR3 region has 13 residues. Written as DNA, the CDR3 is TGTGCCAGCAGCCAAGTGACAATCACTGAAGCTTTCTTT. This gives the protein CASSQVTITEAFF.

This chain's CDR3 is CASRNRVNTGELFF. In DNA form, the CDR3 reads TGTGCCAGCAGAAACAGGGTAAACACCGGGGAGCTGTTTTTT. The chain has TRBV11-2 and TRBJ2-2; maybe TRBD1 (6 bases). CDR1 SGHAT and CDR2 FQNNGV come from the germline V gene. The CDR3 is 14 residues long. V was clipped by 6 bases and J by 2 bases, with 10 bases between them.

This chain links TRBV28 with TRBJ1-2, with D possibly TRBD1 on 6 matching bases. The CDR3 is 14 amino acids. CDR1 is MDHEN, CDR2 SYDVKM, per germline. V lost 7 bases and J 3 bases, leaving 15 bases between the germline ends. CDR3: CASIPRGRDYGYTF. Written as DNA, the CDR3 is TGTGCCAGCATTCCGAGGGGGAGAGACTATGGCTACACCTTC.

A remark on this clone: Other DNA sequences in the same sample also yield this CDR3. The chain combines TRBV11-2 with TRBJ2-7; D might be TRBD1 (5 bases). Deletions cut 5 bases from V and 0 bases from J, with 14 bases between. This CDR3 region has 15 residues. Per the germline V gene, CDR1 is SGHAT and CDR2 is FQNNGV. The CDR3 DNA follows: TGTGCCAGCAGCCGCGACAGCTCTTCCTCCTACGAGCAGTACTTC. Translated, it gives CASSRDSSSSYEQYF.

V is TRBV28 and J is TRBJ2-7; 10 bases line up with TRBD1. This CDR3 comprises 14 residues. Unmatched junction bases numbered 4, after V lost 3 bases and J lost 5 bases. Germline V gives CDR1 MDHEN, CDR2 SYDVKM. CDR3 nucleotides: TGTGCCAGCAGTTTCCCCGGGACAGGGGACGAGCAGTACTTC. Its translation is CASSFPGTGDEQYF.

The gene calls are TRBV4-2 and TRBJ2-7, with TRBD1 matching over 7 bases. Per the germline V gene, CDR1 is LGHNA and CDR2 is YNFKEQ. The CDR3 length is 14 residues. V lost 1 base, J lost 5 bases, and 5 bases stayed unmatched. CDR3 bases: TGTGCCAGCAGCCAAGGGGTAGGGGGCCACGAGCAGTACTTC. Its translation is CASSQGVGGHEQYF.

For this clone: The junction departs from germline at one end; a sequencing error may be responsible. V and J are TRBV20-1 and TRBJ2-3, with D maybe TRBD2 (5 bases). The germline CDR1 and CDR2 sequences are DFQATT and SNEGSKA (reference sequence). The CDR3 runs to 11 residues. The CDR3 DNA is TGCAGTGCTAGAGATACGGACCTCACGGGATTT. This codes for CSARDTDLTGF.

The chain is built from TRBV15 and TRBJ2-2; 10 positions match TRBD1. Germline V gene sequence: CDR1 LNHNV, CDR2 YYDKDF (reference sequence). The CDR3 covers 15 residues. V was clipped by 0 bases and J by 6 bases; unmatched bases: 1. The CDR3 coding sequence is TGTGCCACCAGCAGAGAGACAGGGGGCCCCGGGGAGCTGTTTTTT. It codes for CATSRETGGPGELFF.

This clone was seen just once. V is TRBV20-1 and J is TRBJ2-7; D is ambiguous. V was clipped by 4 bases and J by 3 bases, with 7 bases between them. Germline loops: CDR1 DFQATT, CDR2 SNEGSKA (reference sequence). The CDR3 contains 11 residues. CDR3 region: CSANFHYEQYF. In nucleotides, the CDR3 is TGCAGTGCTAACTTTCACTACGAGCAGTACTTC.

The V and J genes are TRBV14 and TRBJ2-3, with TRBD2 matching 13 bases. CDR3 length: 15 residues. In germline, CDR1 is SGHDN, CDR2 FVKESK. V was clipped by 4 bases and J by 4 bases; unmatched bases: 2. The CDR3 loop is CASSRLAGGSDTQYF. For the CDR3, the DNA is TGTGCCAGCAGCCGACTAGCGGGAGGATCAGATACGCAGTATTTT. Variable domain in full (rest from reference TRBV14 and TRBJ2-3): EAGVTQFPSHSVIEKGQTVTLRCDPISGHDNLYWYRRVMGKEIKFLLHFVKESKQDESGMPNNRFLAERTGGTYSTLKVQPAELEDSGVYFCASSRLAGGSDTQYFGPGTRLTVL.

J is TRBJ2-7 and V is TRBV9; D is perhaps TRBD2 (5 bases). The CDR3 sequence is 13 residues long. Germline assignment: CDR1 SGDLS and CDR2 YYNGEE. V lost 0 bases, J lost 7 bases, and 11 bases lay in between. The CDR3 loop is CASSVVGDGEQYF. CDR3 coding DNA: TGTGCCAGCAGCGTAGTGGGAGACGGTGAGCAGTACTTC.

This chain joins TRBV29-1 and TRBJ2-3; 8 nucleotides match TRBD2. This CDR3 region has 15 residues. The germline V gene has CDR1 SQVTM and CDR2 ANQGSEA. The V segment lost 4 bases and the J segment 3 bases; nucleotides outside the gene matches: 9. This CDR3 reads CSVGVGASGTDTQYF. In nucleotides, the CDR3 is TGCAGCGTTGGAGTTGGAGCTAGCGGGACAGATACGCAGTATTTT.

The gene calls are TRBV5-4 and TRBJ2-7; TRBD1 matches at 7 bases. From germline, CDR1 is SGHNT and CDR2 YYREEE (reference sequence). The trim removed 5 bases at V and 0 bases at J, leaving 8 bases unmatched. The CDR3 has 15 residues. The CDR3 is CASSRPGTASYEQYF. The CDR3 bases are TGTGCCAGCAGTCGTCCCGGGACAGCCTCCTACGAGCAGTACTTC. The full variable domain, with the rest looked up from reference TRBV5-4 and TRBJ2-7, is ETGVTQSPTHLIKTRGQQVTLRCSSQSGHNTVSWYQQALGQGPQFIFQYYREEENGRGNFPPRFSGLQFPNYSSELNVNALELDDSALYLCASSRPGTASYEQYFGPGTRLTVT.

The chain combines TRBV7-9 with TRBJ1-1; 7 bases fit TRBD1. The CDR3 has 13 amino acids. Trimming took 6 bases from V and 5 from J; bases not matched to a gene: 6. Per germline, CDR1 SEHNR and CDR2 FQNEAQ (reference sequence). This CDR3 reads CASRPTGATEAFF. The CDR3 DNA follows: TGTGCCAGCAGACCTACAGGGGCGACTGAAGCTTTCTTT.

This chain uses TRBV28 with TRBJ2-2; weak D call: TRBD2 (5 bases). Trimming cost V 4 bases and J 4 bases, with 13 bases left between them. The CDR3 contains 15 residues. The germline V gene encodes CDR1 MDHEN and CDR2 SYDVKM. The CDR3 sequence: CASSSPYEGTGELFF. The CDR3, as DNA: TGTGCCAGCAGTTCCCCCTACGAGGGCACCGGGGAGCTGTTTTTT.

V gene TRBV6-5 combines with J gene TRBJ2-5; TRBD2 matches at 8 bases. Germline V lookup: CDR1 MNHEY, CDR2 SVGAGI. The CDR3 is 15 residues long. The junction had 3 bases not matched to a gene; V was cut back by 2 bases and J by 1 base. The CDR3 DNA is TGTGCCAGCAGTTACCGCGGGACTAGCCAAGAGACCCAGTACTTC. Translated, it gives CASSYRGTSQETQYF.

This clone occurred a few times. The chain joins TRBV6-5 to TRBJ2-1; D is uncertain. Deletions cut 0 bases from V and 7 bases from J, with 10 bases between. This CDR3 comprises 14 residues. Per the germline V gene, CDR1 is MNHEY and CDR2 is SVGAGI. CDR3 nucleotides: TGTGCCAGCAGTTACTCACAGATTCTTAATGAGCAGTTCTTC. Translating gives CASSYSQILNEQFF.

This rearrangement joins TRBV6-4 to TRBJ1-1; TRBD1 agrees at 11 bases. CDR1 is MRHNA, CDR2 SNTAGT, per germline. V shed 3 bases and J 4 bases; nucleotides not matched to a gene: 1. There are 14 residues in the CDR3. CDR3 loop: CASSEGTGGTEAFF. CDR3 nucleotides: TGTGCCAGCAGTGAAGGGACAGGGGGCACTGAAGCTTTCTTT.